Described below is a single TCR beta chain sequence and its context. This clone was seen just once. What this receptor recognizes is not known. No quality values exist for individual bases; no much larger clone is one base distant. The library was made by the immunoSEQ multiplex PCR assay. A mixture of 60 forward primers for TCR Vbeta segments and 13 reverse primers for TCR Jbeta segments was used in the multiplex PCR. Amplification of the CDR3 region of rearranged TCR beta genes was performed with a multiplex PCR assay on genomic DNA. On the Illumina HiSeq System, the amplified TCR beta libraries were sequenced as 87-base-pair reads. Concerning the study's data processing: A later analysis tallied tens of millions of unique TCR beta chains across the 650 to 750 repertoires, and about 12 million of those chains were shared by two or more donors. Raw reads were error-corrected and collapsed into unique sequences with a nearest-neighbor algorithm that merged closely related sequences to remove PCR and sequencing errors. To assign V, D and J gene segments, CDR3 sequences were aligned to IMGT reference sequences. For a sequence to be retained, a match of at least six nucleotides was required to both a V gene segment and a J gene segment. A rearrangement counted as productive if the CDR3 had no stop codons and remained in frame with V and J, and every other rearrangement counted as non-productive. CDR3 was defined by IMGT convention, running from the second conserved V-encoded cysteine to the conserved J-encoded phenylalanine. The earlier analysis of 550 to 650 of the donors excluded any sequence lacking an unambiguous match to a single V gene segment. In an earlier analysis of almost 600 of the donors, a V segment was called functional when productive rearrangements were above 56.7%, and segregating when the standard deviation between donors exceeded 5%. A statistical classification framework was built to diagnose cytomegalovirus status from the catalog of TCR beta chain sequences. A later analysis assigned V and J genes by comparing TCR nucleotide sequences with IMGT/GENE-DB human TR gene sequences. In a later analysis, CDR3 sequences and most-parsimonious VDJ recombination scenarios were assigned using the TCRdist pipeline. In a later analysis, each TCR beta chain was defined by its CDR3 amino acid sequence together with its V-gene family, and reads without a unique V-gene family were excluded. To address suspected cross-contamination and a sequencing artifact, a later analysis removed 450 to 700 highly shared, low-generation-probability nucleotide sequences. In a later analysis, a clonal expansion index was calculated for each public chain from normalized within-repertoire ranks of inferred template counts. A later analysis computed generation probabilities with a VDJ recombination model fitted to out-of-frame rearrangements, and checked the results against IGoR. Hypergeometric tests were used in a later analysis to score TCR-TCR, TCR-HLA and TCR-CMV co-occurrence, with a repertoire-size bias correction applied to the TCR pairs. In a later analysis, false discovery rates were estimated by permuting HLA or CMV assignments 20 times. In a later analysis, co-occurring TCRs were grouped with DBSCAN, and TCRdist sequence similarity was added when clustering was performed within HLA-allele-positive subsets. Repertoires with fewer than 30,000 or more than 120,000 public chains were left out of co-occurrence clustering, as were four to six repertoires with anomalous nucleotide sharing. TCRdb mirrors the immuneACCESS table, restricted to in-frame sequences. Some clones are absent from its copies; in checked studies, under half trace to an unresolved V gene, and the reason for the others is unknown. That table supplies the V and J calls and clone size; D and trimming were determined from the DNA. The sample table contains 150,000 to 200,000 clones; only one count was recorded for around 76% of them. The ten most abundant clones make up about 2% of the sample.

This entry is derived from a study of cytomegalovirus exposure and HLA in healthy donors (dated by TCRdb to about 2017). As for the study more broadly: According to an earlier analysis of a few hundred of the donors, about 179 million T cells yielded 90 million to 140 million unique TCR beta sequences and about 300 Gb of sequence data. Along with the 666-subject first cohort, a separate validation cohort of approximately 110 different subjects was used. The aim of the study was to test whether cataloging public T cell receptors could identify signatures of past pathogen exposure. To study patterns of TCR occurrence, a later analysis re-analyzed previously published TCR beta repertoires from 650 to 750 donors and added high-resolution HLA genotyping. An earlier analysis of 587 of the donors used high-throughput TCR beta sequencing to judge whether each TCR beta V gene segment behaved as functional or pseudogenic. Using immunosequencing, the study profiled T cell repertoires from fewer than 700 subjects and related those repertoires to cytomegalovirus serostatus. Rather than drawing on any new phenotypic data, the later analysis identified candidate immune exposures from TCR beta sequences and the way those sequences occurred across donors. An early release that covered roughly 600 HLA-typed donors contained approximately 320 gigabases of sequencing data and around 85 million unique TCR sequences. Genome-wide SNP genotypes for about three fifths of the roughly 700 donors were used in a later genetic analysis, which treated that subset as a discovery cohort. Of the 350 to 400 genotyped donors, about 84% fell in the genetic ancestry cluster associated with self-reported Caucasian donors. Donor age, sex, ethnicity and CMV serostatus were collected together with the repertoire data. Among 300 to 450 genotyped donors of the cohort, an average of roughly 240,000 unique TCR beta nucleotide sequences were sequenced per donor, 15% to 20% of them non-productive. Roughly 5 DR-DQ haplotypes were handled as single units for association and clustering, since linkage in the cohort was strong. HLA typing included class I and class II loci at four-digit resolution. Typing coverage differed by locus: A, B, C, DRB1 and DQB1 were typed in roughly 620-630 donors, DQA1 in around 500, DPA1 in 600 to 610, and DPB1 in roughly 450. All discovery cohort repertoires had been generated using a single sequencing platform. To predict cytomegalovirus infection status, the study combined high-throughput TCR immunosequencing, statistical association of individual TCRs with disease status, and machine learning. General study outcomes and caveats: An association between a missense DCLRE1C variant and V-gene and J-gene trimming of TCR beta chains was found in a later genetic analysis and replicated in an independent cohort. Because counts were too low, roughly 17 rarely observed V segments, including chromosome 9 orphons, were left out of the earlier analysis of 587 of the donors. An earlier analysis of 450 to 750 of the donors showed that most TCR beta V segments appeared in productive rearrangements either about 87% or about 30% of the time, which broadly matched IMGT annotations. In a later analysis, several top co-occurrence clusters were reported to appear linked to parvovirus B19, influenza, CMV and Epstein-Barr virus. The authors suggested that the approach could potentially be extended to other disease states and immunological phenotypes. In the study, around 150 TCR beta chains were listed as associated with cytomegalovirus. The cohort was sequenced for TCR beta chains only, and without alpha or paired-chain data the features that could be detected were limited. A later analysis associated 16,951 TCR beta sequences with specific HLA alleles at a false discovery rate of 0.05. Cytomegalovirus status was reported to be diagnosed by the classifier with high specificity and sensitivity in both the original and validation cohorts. Three of the identified cytomegalovirus-associated TCR beta chains were confirmed in vitro to be specific for cytomegalovirus antigens. While some public TCRs were present in many individuals, most TCR sequences turned up only very rarely across donors. Linkage disequilibrium might explain the correlated functional status among segregating V segments, but an unknown experimental factor could not be ruled out. For the cohort, immune exposure information was limited to CMV serostatus. When HLA alleles, especially DR and DQ, strongly co-occurred, TCR associations were difficult to assign to individual alleles. Because the 87-base-pair reads could not distinguish some IMGT-functional V segments, including TRBV6-2 and TRBV6-3, those segments were excluded. In a later analysis, HLA-associated TCR beta chains showed more clonal expansion and lower generation probabilities than non-associated chains that were equally common. The presence/absence analyses assumed that sequencing depth was roughly uniform across donors, and that assumption may not be true. In a later genetic analysis, fewer N-insertions in productive TCRs were reported among donors in an Asian-associated ancestry cluster than the roughly 670-donor mean. A group of highly shared sequence variants was considered likely to be a technical artifact of the sequencing pipeline. Because some donors lacked HLA typing at each locus, the association tests relied only on the typed subset. According to a later analysis, TCR association rates differed among HLA loci, with DRB1 alleles showing the most associated TCRs and HLA-C alleles showing the fewest. According to a later analysis, most CMV-associated TCR beta chains appeared to be HLA-restricted, and the HLA associations seemed to be driven largely by CMV exposure. A further reported finding was that TCR beta sequences accurately predicted the HLA-A and HLA-B alleles for most subjects in the first cohort.

In total, approximately 700 healthy bone marrow donors made up the cohort. At the time of sampling, all cohort members were nominally healthy, though unrecorded immune exposures were likely present. The donor was CMV seronegative and was included in the group of about 400 seronegative cohort members. A peripheral blood sample was collected from each donor, and TCR beta sequencing was performed on peripheral blood mononuclear cells. The Qiagen DNeasy Blood Extraction Kit was used to extract genomic DNA from the blood cell samples. Reading the germline V gene gives CDR1 MNHEY and CDR2 SVGAGI. Spanning cysteine to phenylalanine, the CDR3 consists of 15 amino acids. Only the CDR3 portion is preserved as DNA: 45 bases, with reading frame beginning at the first base. V trim: 5 bases; J trim: 1 base; unmatched bases: 5.

This sequence uses TRBV6-5 and TRBJ2-5, and 9 junction bases match TRBD2. The material sequenced was PBMCs. The receptor's source is a female donor in good health and CMV-seronegative. CDR3 loop: CASSGPAGGQETQYF. In nucleotides, the sequence is TGTGCCAGCAGTGGGCCAGCGGGGGGCCAAGAGACCCAGTACTTC.